Following are 7 T cell receptor beta chains from one sample sequenced in a study of OX40 agonist ivuxolimab in advanced cancers. Clones were read by immunoSEQ multiplex PCR, and TCRdb kept only the in-frame ones, dropping some. The table shows about 79,000 clones, with about 90% occurring only once. The sample here was CD4+ or CD8+ T cells sorted from blood, taken in a trial of the OX40 agonist ivuxolimab. All receptors come from an adult with an advanced solid tumor such as melanoma, head and neck, liver or kidney cancer.

The rearrangement joins TRBV4-2 to TRBJ1-2; 7 nucleotides agree with TRBD1. CDR3 length: 15 amino acids. The junction had 6 bases not matched to a gene; V was cut back by 0 bases and J by 5 bases. Germline lookup yields CDR1 LGHNA and CDR2 YNFKEQ. CDR3 region: CASSQDRDSLYGYTF. CDR3 DNA: TGTGCCAGCAGCCAAGATAGGGACAGTTTATATGGCTACACCTTC.

V is TRBV7-3 and J is TRBJ2-2; 10 bases align to TRBD1. Germline V CDR1 and CDR2: SGHTA, FQGTGA. The CDR3 sequence is 14 residues long. V shed 5 bases, J shed 6 bases, and the junction held 3 bases outside the gene matches. CDR3 DNA sequence: TGTGCCAGCAGCCGAGGACAGGGGGCCGGGGAGCTGTTTTTT. Residues: CASSRGQGAGELFF.

CDR3 protein: CSVQTANYGYTF. The DNA of the CDR3 is TGCAGCGTACAGACAGCCAACTATGGCTACACCTTC. The genes are TRBV29-1 and TRBJ1-2, with D perhaps matching TRBD1 (5 bases). Deletions cut 6 bases from V and 2 bases from J, with 10 bases between. The germline gives CDR1 SQVTM, CDR2 ANQGSEA. This CDR3 contains 12 residues. The full variable domain, with the rest looked up from reference TRBV29-1 and TRBJ1-2, is SAVISQKPSRDICQRGTSLTIQCQVDSQVTMMFWYRQQPGQSLTLIATANQGSEATYESGFVIDKFPISRPNLTFSTLTVSNMSPEDSSIYLCSVQTANYGYTFGSGTRLTVV.

In this sample, this clone turned up a few times. The J gene is TRBJ2-5, the V gene TRBV5-8, with TRBD2 matching over 15 bases. This CDR3 is built from 16 residues. The trim removed 1 base at V and 3 bases at J, leaving 1 base unmatched. Germline loops: CDR1 SGHTS, CDR2 YDEGEE. CDR3 in DNA: TGTGCCAGCAGCTTGTGGACTAGCGGGGGGGAAGAGACCCAGTACTTC. Translation gives CASSLWTSGGEETQYF.

The chain uses TRBV6-1 and TRBJ1-1; D unresolved. Trimming shortened V by 1 base and J by 1 base, and 7 bases separated the two germline ends. Germline V lookup: CDR1 MNHNS, CDR2 SASEGT. This CDR3 is 14 amino acids long. The CDR3 region has the DNA TGTGCCAGCAGTGAAGGGTGGGGGAACACTGAAGCTTTCTTT. This gives the protein CASSEGWGNTEAFF.

The chain uses TRBV5-5 and TRBJ1-5, with D maybe TRBD1 (5 bases). From germline, CDR1 is SGHKS and CDR2 YYEKEE (reference sequence). This CDR3 has 14 amino acids. The V gene lost 3 bases and the J gene lost 6 bases, with 13 bases spanning the gap. CDR3 sequence: CASSSGRRGQPQHF. CDR3 bases: TGTGCCAGCAGCTCCGGACGGAGGGGTCAGCCCCAGCATTTT.

J is TRBJ2-1 and V is TRBV18; the D gene could be TRBD1 or TRBD2 (5 bases each). From germline, CDR1 is KGHSH and CDR2 LQKENI. V was shortened by 6 bases and J by 6 bases, with 12 bases between the two germline ends. CDR3 length equals 13 residues. The CDR3 DNA reads TGTGCCAGCTCCAGGGACGCATCCAATGAGCAGTTCTTC. The encoded protein is CASSRDASNEQFF.